This T cell receptor beta chain appears in the sequencing data of a study of blood T cell repertoires in COVID-19. Generated by immunoSEQ multiplex PCR, the TCRdb table keeps only in-frame clones and is missing some. The sample has about 190,000 clones, about 84% seen once. This clone has a handful of counts. Trimming cost V 0 bases and J 1 base, with 4 bases left between them. The length of the CDR3 is 13 residues. Germline V gene sequence: CDR1 SGHRS, CDR2 YFSETQ. Sequencing input: peripheral blood. V usage is TRBV5-1 and J usage is TRBJ1-1; no clear D. The TCR was taken from a woman aged 30 to 39 with acute or convalescent COVID-19. DNA of the CDR3: TGCGCCAGCAGCTTGGCCGGGAACACTGAAGCTTTCTTT. Translated: CASSLAGNTEAFF. Using reference TRBV5-1 and TRBJ1-1 for the parts outside the CDR3, the full variable domain is KAGVTQTPRYLIKTRGQQVTLSCSPISGHRSVSWYQQTPGQGLQFLFEYFSETQRNKGNFPGRFSGRQFSNSRSEMNVSTLELGDSALYLCASSLAGNTEAFFGQGTRLTVV.